Presented here are 22 T cell receptor beta chains from one specimen sequenced in a study of blood T cell repertoires in COVID-19. The protocol was immunoSEQ multiplex PCR, while the TCRdb copy is restricted to in-frame clones and leaves out a portion. The data show over 85,000 clones, roughly 82% seen once. Material: peripheral blood. All receptors derive from an older woman with acute or convalescent COVID-19.

The chain employs TRBV19 and TRBJ2-1, with 8 bases that match TRBD1. The CDR3 runs to 15 residues. The junction had 4 bases not matched to a gene; V was cut back by 3 bases and J by 3 bases. The germline CDR1 and CDR2 sequences are LNHDA and SQIVND (reference sequence). The CDR3 nucleotides read TGTGCCAGTAGTATCCTACAGGGGGGCTACAATGAGCAGTTCTTC. Its translation: CASSILQGGYNEQFF.

This rearrangement joins TRBV28 to TRBJ2-3; weak D call: TRBD2 (7 bases). The length of the CDR3 is 15 residues. Per germline, CDR1 MDHEN and CDR2 SYDVKM. Trimming removed 5 bases at V and 3 bases at J, with 15 bases between. The CDR3 protein is CASSLPAGATDTQYF. The CDR3 DNA sequence: TGTGCCAGCAGTCTACCGGCGGGGGCAACAGATACGCAGTATTTT.

The rearrangement joins TRBV19 to TRBJ1-3, with 9 bases that match TRBD1. The CDR3 consists of 14 residues. V dropped 5 bases and J dropped 1; count of bases not matched to a gene: 0. Germline CDR1 and CDR2: LNHDA and SQIVND (reference sequence). The CDR3 protein is CASSGTGSGNTIYF. CDR3 bases: TGTGCCAGTAGTGGGACAGGGTCTGGAAACACCATATATTTT.

This clone was seen just once. The chain carries TRBV19 and TRBJ2-5, with 10 bases fitting TRBD2. Looked up from germline, CDR1 is LNHDA and CDR2 is SQIVND (reference sequence). CDR3 length: 19 residues. V lost 0 bases to trimming and J lost 0 bases; unmatched junction nucleotides: 10. CDR3 sequence: CASSIDGPSGGPNQETQYF. The CDR3 bases are TGTGCCAGTAGTATAGATGGGCCTAGCGGGGGCCCTAACCAAGAGACCCAGTACTTC.

The rearrangement links TRBV2 to TRBJ1-2; 12 bases align to TRBD1. This CDR3 contains 14 residues. Germline lookup yields CDR1 SNHLY and CDR2 FYNNEI. Germline trimming cut 10 bases from V and 7 bases from J; bases unmatched to any gene: 10. CDR3 loop: CATRLGQGASGYTF. Written as DNA, the CDR3 is TGTGCCACCAGGTTGGGACAGGGGGCGAGTGGCTACACCTTC. Variable domain in full (rest from reference TRBV2 and TRBJ1-2): EPEVTQTPSHQVTQMGQEVILRCVPISNHLYFYWYRQILGQKVEFLVSFYNNEISEKSEIFDDQFSVERPDGSNFTLKIRSTKLEDSAMYFCATRLGQGASGYTFGSGTRLTVV.

This rearrangement joins TRBV2 to TRBJ1-4; perhaps TRBD1 as D (6 bases). V shed 6 bases and J shed 0 bases, with 14 bases lying between them. In germline, CDR1 is SNHLY, CDR2 FYNNEI. CDR3 length equals 16 residues. The CDR3 sequence is CASRADSFATNEKLFF. The CDR3 bases are TGTGCCAGCAGGGCGGACAGTTTTGCAACTAATGAAAAACTGTTTTTT.

The chain joins TRBV7-2 to TRBJ2-3; 9 nucleotides agree with TRBD2. The CDR3 contains 18 residues. Germline lookup yields CDR1 SGHTA and CDR2 FQGNSA. V lost 7 bases and J lost 3; bases outside the gene matches: 17. The CDR3 bases are TGTGCCAGCACCCCATTTTCCGCTCAGCGGGGGGAGACAGATACGCAGTATTTT. Translating gives CASTPFSAQRGETDTQYF. The whole variable domain, filled in from reference TRBV7-2 and TRBJ2-3, reads GAGVSQSPSNKVTEKGKDVELRCDPISGHTALYWYRQSLGQGLEFLIYFQGNSAPDKSGLPSDRFSAERTGGSVSTLTIQRTQQEDSAVYLCASTPFSAQRGETDTQYFGPGTRLTVL.

The gene calls are TRBV3-1 (or the pseudogene TRBV3-2) and TRBJ1-3; D remains ambiguous. Trimming pared 5 bases from V and 0 bases from J, leaving 11 bases between. The length of the CDR3 is 15 residues. Germline V gives CDR1 LGHDT, CDR2 YNNKEL (reference sequence). This CDR3 is CASSEEFSSGNTIYF. CDR3 DNA: TGTGCCAGCAGCGAGGAATTCAGCTCTGGAAACACCATATATTTT.

V usage is TRBV6-5 and J usage is TRBJ2-7; the D is unclear. Germline V lookup: CDR1 MNHEY, CDR2 SVGAGI. The CDR3 sequence is 15 residues long. Trimming took 0 bases from V and 3 from J, leaving 12 bases between them. This CDR3 is CASSYSAAWHYEQYF. The CDR3 DNA reads TGTGCCAGCAGTTACTCCGCAGCGTGGCACTACGAGCAGTACTTC.

The V gene is TRBV27, the J gene TRBJ2-1; 15 bases align to TRBD2. Trimming removed 5 bases from V and 10 bases from J; junction bases left unmatched: 6. The CDR3 is 15 amino acids. Germline-derived CDR1 and CDR2 are MNHEY and SMNVEV (reference sequence). The CDR3 nucleotides read TGTGCCAGCAGTCGAGGACTAGCGGGGGGGCCCGAGCAGTTCTTC. Protein product: CASSRGLAGGPEQFF.

The chain links TRBV7-9 to TRBJ1-2, with 10 bases identical to TRBD1. Germline lookup yields CDR1 SEHNR and CDR2 FQNEAQ (reference sequence). The CDR3 has 14 amino acids. Trimming removed 5 bases from V and 4 bases from J; junction bases left unmatched: 4. The CDR3 region is CASSPTGGGYGYTF. As DNA, the CDR3 is TGTGCCAGCAGCCCGACAGGGGGCGGCTATGGCTACACCTTC.

Points on this clone: At one boundary the junction diverges from the germline segment, which might be a read error. The CDR3 DNA reads as TGTGCCTGGAGTGCCTCCGGGACAGGGGGGATCTTC. This gives the protein CAWSASGTGGIF. The chain has TRBV30 and TRBJ2-1, with TRBD1 matching 11 bases. The CDR3 totals 12 residues. Per germline, CDR1 GTSNPN and CDR2 SVGIG (reference sequence). Full variable domain (missing parts from reference TRBV30 and TRBJ2-1): SQTIHQWPATLVQPVGSPLSLECTVEGTSNPNLYWYRQAAGRGLQLLFYSVGIGQISSEVPQNLSASRPQDRQFILSSKKLLLSDSGFYLCAWSASGTGGIFGPGTRLTVL.

This chain uses TRBV4-3 with TRBJ2-7; no definite D call. Deletions cut 0 bases from V and 0 bases from J, with 9 bases between. The CDR3 runs 15 residues. CDR1 is LGHNA and CDR2 is YSLEER in the germline V gene. The DNA of the CDR3 is TGCGCCAGCAGCCAAGAGGAAACAGTCTCCTACGAGCAGTACTTC. It translates to CASSQEETVSYEQYF.

The chain couples TRBV3-1 (or the pseudogene TRBV3-2) to TRBJ2-4, with TRBD2 as a possible D gene (5 bases). CDR3 length: 15 amino acids. Germline CDR1 reads LGHDT; CDR2 reads YNNKEL (reference sequence). Trimming removed 0 bases from V and 7 bases from J, with 13 bases in between. The CDR3 DNA reads TGTGCCAGCAGCCAAGATAGAAAGTCGGGGAACATTCAGTACTTC. Translating gives CASSQDRKSGNIQYF.

The chain joins TRBV2 to TRBJ1-1; 7 bases map to TRBD1. The junction had 3 bases not matched to a gene; V was cut back by 7 bases and J by 10 bases. Germline V lookup: CDR1 SNHLY, CDR2 FYNNEI. This CDR3 is 10 amino acids long. The CDR3 bases are TGTGCCAGCATTACAGGGGTAGCTTTCTTT. This codes for CASITGVAFF.

The chain combines TRBV19 with TRBJ1-3, with a tentative D call TRBD1 (6 bases). Trimming removed 3 bases from V and 0 bases from J, with 12 bases in between. CDR3 length equals 16 residues. Germline CDR1 LNHDA, CDR2 SQIVND (reference sequence). The CDR3 loop reads CASSIFGGTSGNTIYF. CDR3 sequence (DNA): TGTGCCAGTAGTATCTTTGGGGGCACCTCTGGAAACACCATATATTTT.

This chain connects TRBV5-6 to TRBJ1-4; maybe TRBD1 (5 bases). Looked up from germline, CDR1 is SGHDT and CDR2 is YYEEEE. The CDR3 consists of 16 residues. V shed 2 bases and J shed 0 bases, with 11 bases lying between them. Here the CDR3 DNA reads TGTGCCAGCAGCTTAAACAGGCTAACAACTAATGAAAAACTGTTTTTT. Residues: CASSLNRLTTNEKLFF.

The DNA for the CDR3 is TGTGCCAGCACCAGTGATGACTTC. It yields the protein CASTSDDF. V gene TRBV21-1 combines with J gene TRBJ2-7; TRBD1 was called by the table and not checked on the DNA. TRBV21-1 is reported as a pseudogene. The CDR3 has 8 amino acids.

This chain's CDR3 is CSASGDSRNQPQHF. The CDR3, as DNA: TGCAGTGCTAGTGGGGACAGTCGGAATCAGCCCCAGCATTTT. The chain recombines TRBV20-1 with TRBJ1-5, with 7 positions matching TRBD1. Per the germline V gene, CDR1 is DFQATT and CDR2 is SNEGSKA (reference sequence). Trimming removed 3 bases from V and 4 bases from J; junction bases left unmatched: 6. This CDR3 contains 14 residues.

This chain links TRBV3-1 (or the pseudogene TRBV3-2) with TRBJ2-7; 8 positions match TRBD1. The V gene's germline CDR1 is LGHDT and CDR2 YNNKEL (reference sequence). Germline trimming cut 9 bases from V and 0 bases from J; bases unmatched to any gene: 7. The CDR3 runs to 14 residues. The CDR3 DNA reads TGTGCCAGTACGAGGGACAGGAACTCCTACGAGCAGTACTTC. Residues: CASTRDRNSYEQYF.

This chain links TRBV29-1 with TRBJ1-1; 8 bases agree with TRBD1. CDR3 size: 14 residues. Germline V gene sequence: CDR1 SQVTM, CDR2 ANQGSEA. V dropped 3 bases and J dropped 5; count of bases not matched to a gene: 8. DNA of the CDR3: TGCAGCGTTGAGCAGGGGGCAATTGGGACTGAAGCTTTCTTT. Residues: CSVEQGAIGTEAFF.

The chain employs TRBV18 and TRBJ2-7; 8 bases agree with TRBD1. This CDR3 is built from 18 residues. Trimming cost V 1 base and J 2 bases; bases outside gene matches: 13. Germline CDR1 and CDR2: KGHSH and LQKENI. CDR3 sequence: CASSPRPGAQGAPYEQYF. The CDR3 DNA follows: TGTGCCAGCTCACCACGGCCGGGCGCCCAGGGGGCTCCCTACGAGCAGTACTTC.